This TCR beta chain was sequenced during a study of siplizumab effects on memory and regulatory T cells. General study results and limits: In siplizumab conditions, mappable alloreactive CD4+ clones averaged approximately 69% Treg-derived, against approximately 27% in controls. Naive T cells were seen as more diverse than memory cells and as major alloresponse contributors. Proliferating siplizumab-cultured Tregs lacked confirmed suppressive function.

On this clone itself: What it binds is not known.

TCRdb's table, derived via immunoSEQ multiplex PCR, lists solely in-frame clones and lacks some. The repertoire holds more than 85,000 clones, around 90% seen once, with approximately 0.73% in the top ten. The CDR3 is 15 residues long. Germline CDR1 reads WNHNN; CDR2 reads SYGVQD (reference sequence). Trimming pared 4 bases from V and 1 base from J, leaving 12 bases between. The sequencing sample was made of Tregs sorted from blood. This TCR was sampled from a human donor in good health. The chain employs TRBV10-1 and TRBJ2-3; a weak D match, TRBD1 (5 bases). CDR3 residues: CASSAVRVGTDTQYF. As DNA, the CDR3 is TGCGCCAGCAGTGCGGTCAGGGTTGGCACAGATACGCAGTATTTT.